These 32 T cell receptor beta chains were all obtained from the same sample, sequenced in a study of blood T cell repertoires in COVID-19. Libraries were prepared by immunoSEQ multiplex PCR; TCRdb keeps only in-frame clonotypes and omits some of them. The data show 70,000 to 90,000 clones, 88% seen once. Sequenced material: peripheral blood. The receptors were sampled from a human donor in a cohort sampled during active COVID-19.

The chain is built from TRBV19 and TRBJ1-1; 7 nucleotides align to TRBD1. Germline V gene sequence: CDR1 LNHDA, CDR2 SQIVND (reference sequence). The CDR3 sequence is 14 residues long. Trimming took 1 base from V and 8 from J; bases not matched to a gene: 7. The CDR3 sequence is CASSIGGTALEAFF. CDR3 coding DNA: TGTGCCAGTAGTATAGGGGGGACAGCTCTAGAAGCTTTCTTT.

The J gene is TRBJ2-2, the V gene TRBV7-3, with TRBD1 matching 7 bases. V lost 1 base to trimming and J lost 4 bases; unmatched junction nucleotides: 12. Germline assignment: CDR1 SGHTA and CDR2 FQGTGA. The CDR3 has 18 amino acids. CDR3 region: CASSLSRDSALLTGELFF. As DNA, the CDR3 is TGTGCCAGCAGCTTAAGCCGGGACAGCGCCTTACTCACCGGGGAGCTGTTTTTT.

The rearrangement links TRBV7-2 to TRBJ2-7, with 10 nucleotides matching TRBD2. Germline V lookup: CDR1 SGHTA, CDR2 FQGNSA. The CDR3 contains 15 residues. V was pared by 5 bases and J by 1 base, with 5 bases of the junction left unmatched. The chain's CDR3 is CASSVRTSGSYEQYF. The CDR3 nucleotides read TGTGCCAGCAGCGTCCGGACTAGCGGTTCCTACGAGCAGTACTTC. The full variable domain, with the rest looked up from reference TRBV7-2 and TRBJ2-7, is GAGVSQSPSNKVTEKGKDVELRCDPISGHTALYWYRQSLGQGLEFLIYFQGNSAPDKSGLPSDRFSAERTGGSVSTLTIQRTQQEDSAVYLCASSVRTSGSYEQYFGPGTRLTVT.

V is TRBV5-1 and J is TRBJ2-4, with TRBD1 matching over 9 bases. The length of the CDR3 is 15 residues. Germline CDR1 and CDR2: SGHRS and YFSETQ. V lost 3 bases and J lost 8; bases outside the gene matches: 9. The CDR3 nucleotides read TGCGCCAGCAGCTCCGGAGCGGGACAGGGTCACATTCAGTACTTC. The encoded protein is CASSSGAGQGHIQYF.

The sample holds one count of this clone. The chain joins TRBV2 to TRBJ2-1, with 12 positions matching TRBD2. The germline gives CDR1 SNHLY, CDR2 FYNNEI. CDR3 length: 15 residues. V gave up 5 bases and J gave up 9 bases; unmatched junction bases: 8. In DNA form, the CDR3 reads TGTGCCAGCAGTCTTCTAGCGGGGGGGCCAGGTGAGCAGTTCTTC. It is translated as CASSLLAGGPGEQFF. The variable domain in full, completed from reference TRBV2 and TRBJ2-1, reads EPEVTQTPSHQVTQMGQEVILRCVPISNHLYFYWYRQILGQKVEFLVSFYNNEISEKSEIFDDQFSVERPDGSNFTLKIRSTKLEDSAMYFCASSLLAGGPGEQFFGPGTRLTVL.

The sample holds one count of this clone. Sequence at one end of the junction differs from germline and may be a read error. This chain joins TRBV13 and TRBJ1-3; the match to TRBD1 covers 9 bases. This CDR3 has 16 amino acids. The V gene's germline CDR1 is PRHDT and CDR2 FYEKMQ (reference sequence). Here the CDR3 reads CASSTRDRDSGNTIYF. The CDR3 DNA is TGTGCTAGCAGCACCCGGGACAGGGACTCTGGAAACACCATATATTTT.

V is TRBV2 and J is TRBJ2-2, with D maybe TRBD1 (5 bases). From germline, CDR1 is SNHLY and CDR2 FYNNEI. Trimming removed 3 bases at V and 2 bases at J, with 10 bases between. This CDR3 spans 15 amino acids. CDR3 DNA sequence: TGTGCCAGCAGTGATCAGGGATTCAACACCGGGGAGCTGTTTTTT. Its translation is CASSDQGFNTGELFF. The whole variable domain, remainder taken from reference TRBV2 and TRBJ2-2, is EPEVTQTPSHQVTQMGQEVILRCVPISNHLYFYWYRQILGQKVEFLVSFYNNEISEKSEIFDDQFSVERPDGSNFTLKIRSTKLEDSAMYFCASSDQGFNTGELFFGEGSRLTVL.

The gene calls are TRBV7-3 and TRBJ2-1; 11 bases line up with TRBD2. The CDR3 runs to 18 residues. The V and J ends lost 1 base and 8 bases, in that order; junction bases with no gene match: 13. Per germline, CDR1 SGHTA and CDR2 FQGTGA. CDR3 loop: CASSLIFGKLAGVDEQFF. The CDR3 DNA reads TGTGCCAGCAGCTTAATTTTCGGGAAACTAGCGGGAGTGGATGAGCAGTTCTTC. The variable domain in full, with the rest retrieved from reference TRBV7-3 and TRBJ2-1, is GAGVSQTPSNKVTEKGKYVELRCDPISGHTALYWYRQSLGQGPEFLIYFQGTGAADDSGLPNDRFFAVRPEGSVSTLKIQRTERGDSAVYLCASSLIFGKLAGVDEQFFGPGTRLTVL.

J is TRBJ2-5 and V is TRBV7-2; D is uncertain. The CDR3 runs 16 residues. Trimming took 3 bases from V and 0 from J, leaving 14 bases between them. Germline V gene sequence: CDR1 SGHTA, CDR2 FQGNSA. CDR3 coding DNA: TGTGCCAGCAGCTTTTTTTTGGCGGCCTACCAAGAGACCCAGTACTTC. Protein: CASSFFLAAYQETQYF.

The chain recombines TRBV12-3 or TRBV12-4 with TRBJ1-3, with D unclear. The CDR3 is 12 amino acids. Trimming stripped 3 bases from V and 6 bases from J, with 6 bases between. For the CDR3, the DNA is TGTGCCAGCAGTTTGACTACAAACACCATATATTTT. Protein: CASSLTTNTIYF.

J is TRBJ2-5 and V is TRBV5-1; 11 nucleotides agree with TRBD2. There are 17 residues in the CDR3. The germline gives CDR1 SGHRS, CDR2 YFSETQ. Losses at the gene ends were 0 bases for V and 4 bases for J; bases not matched to a gene: 8. In DNA, the CDR3 is TGCGCCAGCAGCTTGGCGCTTCTTAGCGGGAGGGTAGAGACCCAGTACTTC. It specifies CASSLALLSGRVETQYF.

This chain joins TRBV15 and TRBJ2-5, with a possible D match to TRBD2 (5 bases). Germline CDR1 reads LNHNV; CDR2 reads YYDKDF (reference sequence). Trimming removed 5 bases at V and 3 bases at J, with 7 bases between. The CDR3 has 12 residues. The CDR3 spells CATSLREETQYF. CDR3 nucleotides: TGTGCCACCAGCTTGAGGGAAGAGACCCAGTACTTC.

The chain is built from TRBV6-5 and TRBJ2-7, with D perhaps matching TRBD2 (7 bases). The CDR3 spans 14 residues. Germline assignment: CDR1 MNHEY and CDR2 SVGAGI. The ends were cut back, 8 bases at V and 3 bases at J, with 17 bases in the middle. The CDR3: CASWEIGGLYEQYF. The CDR3 DNA reads as TGTGCCAGCTGGGAGATCGGGGGGCTCTACGAGCAGTACTTC.

The J gene is TRBJ2-7, the V gene TRBV10-3; D perhaps matches TRBD1 (5 bases). The V end was cut by 2 bases, the J end by 1 base, with 9 bases between. Looked up from germline, CDR1 is ENHRY and CDR2 is SYGVKD. The CDR3 sequence is 14 residues long. The CDR3 region has the DNA TGTGCCATCAGTGAGGACAGAACTTCCTACGAGCAGTACTTC. This codes for CAISEDRTSYEQYF.

The chain couples TRBV19 to TRBJ2-3; TRBD2 matches 7 bases. Germline assignment: CDR1 LNHDA and CDR2 SQIVND (reference sequence). Trimming at V came to 1 base and at J to 1 base, leaving 5 bases not matched to a gene. The CDR3 contains 16 residues. The CDR3, as DNA: TGTGCCAGTAGTATAGTCCGGAGCGGGGGCACAGATACGCAGTATTTT. Encoded protein: CASSIVRSGGTDTQYF.

The CDR3 reads CASSFRSADEQFF. The CDR3 nucleotides are TGTGCCAGCAGCTTCCGATCCGCGGATGAGCAGTTCTTC. This chain joins TRBV5-4 and TRBJ2-1; no reliable D call. Germline lookup yields CDR1 SGHNT and CDR2 YYREEE (reference sequence). V was clipped by 2 bases and J by 8 bases, with 11 bases between them. The CDR3 has 13 residues.

The rearrangement joins TRBV28 to TRBJ2-1; tentatively, D is TRBD2 (6 bases). Deletions cut 7 bases from V and 0 bases from J, with 13 bases between. The germline V gene encodes CDR1 MDHEN and CDR2 SYDVKM. The CDR3 consists of 15 residues. CDR3 in amino acids: CASIPGGSSYNEQFF. CDR3 coding DNA: TGTGCCAGCATTCCCGGAGGGAGCTCCTACAATGAGCAGTTCTTC. Using reference TRBV28 and TRBJ2-1 for the parts outside the CDR3, the full variable domain is DVKVTQSSRYLVKRTGEKVFLECVQDMDHENMFWYRQDPGLGLRLIYFSYDVKMKEKGDIPEGYSVSREKKERFSLILESASTNQTSMYLCASIPGGSSYNEQFFGPGTRLTVL.

This chain joins TRBV7-2 and TRBJ2-1; TRBD1 is a possible D gene (6 bases). Trimming shortened V by 1 base and J by 9 bases, and 13 bases separated the two germline ends. Germline V gene sequence: CDR1 SGHTA, CDR2 FQGNSA. The CDR3 contains 14 residues. As DNA, the CDR3 is TGTGCCAGCAGCTTAGTACTACAGGGCAGTGAGCAGTTCTTC. Amino acid sequence: CASSLVLQGSEQFF.

The chain joins TRBV24-1 to TRBJ2-3; tentatively, D is TRBD1 (5 bases). Trimming cost V 4 bases and J 0 bases, with 13 bases left between them. Per the germline V gene, CDR1 is KGHDR and CDR2 is SFDVKD. This CDR3 has 16 residues. DNA of the CDR3: TGTGCCACCAGTGACCCAGGGTCGACTAGCACAGATACGCAGTATTTT. Translation: CATSDPGSTSTDTQYF.

The chain employs TRBV27 and TRBJ1-4; no reliable D call. The CDR3 consists of 15 residues. Trimming took off 8 bases at V and 0 bases at J, with 13 bases between the two ends. CDR1 and CDR2 from the germline V gene are MNHEY and SMNVEV (reference sequence). The CDR3 sequence is CASGRVFTTNEKLFF. The DNA of the CDR3 is TGTGCCAGCGGTCGAGTTTTTACAACTAATGAAAAACTGTTTTTT. Drawing the rest from reference TRBV27 and TRBJ1-4, the complete variable domain is EAQVTQNPRYLITVTGKKLTVTCSQNMNHEYMSWYRQDPGLGLRQIYYSMNVEVTDKGDVPEGYKVSRKEKRNFPLILESPSPNQTSLYFCASGRVFTTNEKLFFGSGTQLSVL.

The chain joins TRBV11-3 to TRBJ1-1; no clear D gene. Trimming stripped 5 bases from V and 0 bases from J, with 10 bases between. Germline assignment: CDR1 SGHNT and CDR2 YENEEA. The CDR3 sequence is 14 residues long. The CDR3 protein is CASSRGGVNTEAFF. The CDR3 nucleotides read TGTGCCAGCAGCCGGGGAGGCGTGAACACTGAAGCTTTCTTT. Filled out from reference TRBV11-3 and TRBJ1-1, the complete variable domain reads EAGVVQSPRYKIIEKKQPVAFWCNPISGHNTLYWYLQNLGQGPELLIRYENEEAVDDSQLPKDRFSAERLKGVDSTLKIQPAELGDSAVYLCASSRGGVNTEAFFGQGTRLTVV.

This clone was detected only once. V usage is TRBV6-5 and J usage is TRBJ1-1; TRBD1 is a possible D gene (6 bases). The germline gives CDR1 MNHEY, CDR2 SVGAGI. Trimming took off 10 bases at V and 4 bases at J, with 13 bases between the two ends. CDR3 size: 12 residues. The CDR3 reads CATTRGFTEAFF. In DNA form, the CDR3 reads TGTGCCACCACGAGGGGGTTCACTGAAGCTTTCTTT.

The chain couples TRBV19 to TRBJ2-1; maybe TRBD2 (6 bases). This CDR3 comprises 15 residues. V was cut by 4 bases and J by 7 bases, with 17 bases left in between. Germline CDR1 and CDR2: LNHDA and SQIVND (reference sequence). The CDR3 sequence: CASSTHGAGSNEQFF. The CDR3 DNA follows: TGTGCCAGTAGTACCCACGGGGCGGGGAGTAATGAGCAGTTCTTC.

This clone showed up just a few times. The chain combines TRBV18 with TRBJ1-2; 8 nucleotides agree with TRBD1. The junction had 5 bases not matched to a gene; V was cut back by 3 bases and J by 8 bases. CDR3 length: 13 residues. Germline V gene data show CDR1 as KGHSH and CDR2 as LQKENI. The CDR3 DNA sequence: TGTGCCAGCTCACCTGGGGCAGGGGGCGGCTACACCTTC. This codes for CASSPGAGGGYTF.

This sequence joins TRBV29-1 and TRBJ2-5; TRBD2 aligns across 8 bases. With 6 bases clipped from V and 2 bases from J, the junction kept 11 bases outside the gene matches. Germline-derived CDR1 and CDR2 are SQVTM and ANQGSEA. The CDR3 is 15 residues long. The CDR3 DNA follows: TGCAGCGTGCCGCCCTCAGCGGGGGATCAAGAGACCCAGTACTTC. Amino acid sequence: CSVPPSAGDQETQYF.

This sequence joins TRBV9 and TRBJ2-7; 7 bases match TRBD1. CDR1 is SGDLS and CDR2 is YYNGEE in the germline V gene. V trimming: 0 bases; J trimming: 0 bases; junction bases outside the gene matches: 3. The CDR3 is made up of 15 amino acids. CDR3 loop: CASSVVAGGSYEQYF. CDR3 bases: TGTGCCAGCAGCGTAGTGGCAGGGGGCTCCTACGAGCAGTACTTC.

The rearrangement links TRBV6-1 to TRBJ1-6; possibly TRBD1 for D (6 bases). Germline V gene lookup returns CDR1 MNHNS and CDR2 SASEGT. V was shortened by 3 bases and J by 8 bases, with 8 bases between the two germline ends. The CDR3 consists of 13 residues. The CDR3 sequence is CASSEDSYSPLHF. The CDR3 nucleotides read TGTGCCAGCAGTGAGGACAGTTATTCACCCCTCCACTTT.

V and J are TRBV2 and TRBJ2-5; unclear D gene. Germline V gene data show CDR1 as SNHLY and CDR2 as FYNNEI. CDR3 size: 13 residues. The V and J ends lost 4 bases and 3 bases respectively, with 9 bases between them. The CDR3 DNA is TGTGCCAGCAGTGTGGTAGCCAAAGAGACCCAGTACTTC. Translating it yields CASSVVAKETQYF.

The chain joins TRBV18 to TRBJ1-4; 7 positions agree with TRBD1. Germline CDR1 and CDR2: KGHSH and LQKENI. Trimming took 4 bases from V and 3 from J; bases not matched to a gene: 5. The CDR3 sequence is 15 residues long. CDR3 nucleotides: TGTGCCAGCTCACTTGGACAGGTTGCTAATGAAAAACTGTTTTTT. This sequence encodes CASSLGQVANEKLFF. The whole variable domain, remainder taken from reference TRBV18 and TRBJ1-4, is NAGVMQNPRHLVRRRGQEARLRCSPMKGHSHVYWYRQLPEEGLKFMVYLQKENIIDESGMPKERFSAEFPKEGPSILRIQQVVRGDSAAYFCASSLGQVANEKLFFGSGTQLSVL.

This rearrangement joins TRBV27 to TRBJ2-1, with 10 bases aligning to TRBD2. The germline V gene has CDR1 MNHEY and CDR2 SMNVEV (reference sequence). This CDR3 is 16 amino acids long. With 2 bases clipped from V and 5 bases from J, the junction kept 6 bases outside the gene matches. CDR3 protein: CASSLQSSGSHNEQFF. CDR3 sequence (DNA): TGTGCCAGCAGTTTACAGTCTAGCGGGAGCCACAATGAGCAGTTCTTC.

V and J are TRBV27 and TRBJ2-2, with D possibly matching TRBD1 (6 bases). V was shortened by 0 bases and J by 5 bases, with 10 bases between the two germline ends. The CDR3 has 15 amino acids. CDR1 is MNHEY, CDR2 SMNVEV, per germline (reference sequence). The DNA of the CDR3 is TGTGCCAGCAGTTTATCAACACAGGGAACCGGGGAGCTGTTTTTT. This codes for CASSLSTQGTGELFF.

V and J are TRBV11-2 and TRBJ2-7, with D possibly being TRBD1 (6 bases). Trimming cost V 8 bases and J 0 bases, with 11 bases left between them. The germline V gene has CDR1 SGHAT and CDR2 FQNNGV. This CDR3 comprises 13 residues. CDR3 in DNA: TGTGCCAGCCAAAACAGGGTCTCCTACGAGCAGTACTTC. Translated, it gives CASQNRVSYEQYF.